This is a list of T cell receptor beta chains from one sample in a study. TCRdb reprocessed the 5' RACE reads with MiXCR, giving one entry per CDR3 protein. The table includes approximately 40,000 distinct CDR3 sequences, roughly 21% detected once. The sequenced sample was Tregs sorted from blood. These receptors all stem from a female donor with breast cancer. The CDR3 runs from the conserved cysteine through the conserved F or W. Fields, in order: V gene, J gene, clone size, D gene, CDR3 protein, CDR3 DNA. D genes are given only for firm matches. Clone size is given for some rows only: seen once, a few or many times, or a class if the clone is expanded.

v_gene: TRBV27; j_gene: TRBJ1-5; abundance: NA; d_gene: NA; CDR3aa: CASSPRLPVSNQPQHF; CDR3nt: TGTGCCAGCAGCCCCAGGTTACCAGTCAGCAATCAGCCCCAGCATTTT
v_gene: TRBV5-1; j_gene: TRBJ1-2; abundance: NA; d_gene: NA; CDR3aa: CASSLDAHGYTF; CDR3nt: TGCGCCAGCAGCTTGGACGCCCATGGCTACACCTTC
v_gene: TRBV28; j_gene: TRBJ1-1; abundance: NA; d_gene: NA; CDR3aa: CASSSWENTEAFF; CDR3nt: TGTGCCAGCAGTTCGTGGGAAAACACTGAAGCTTTCTTT
v_gene: TRBV7-3; j_gene: TRBJ1-1; abundance: many; d_gene: NA; CDR3aa: CASSLLGNTEAFF; CDR3nt: TGTGCCAGCAGCTTATTGGGGAACACTGAAGCTTTCTTT
v_gene: TRBV5-1; j_gene: TRBJ1-5; abundance: NA; d_gene: NA; CDR3aa: CASNGQGGDSNQPQHF; CDR3nt: TGCGCCAGCAATGGGCAGGGAGGGGATAGCAATCAGCCCCAGCATTTT
v_gene: TRBV12-3/TRBV12-4; j_gene: TRBJ2-7; abundance: NA; d_gene: NA; CDR3aa: CASSLGVEQYF; CDR3nt: TGTGCCAGCAGTTTGGGGGTCGAGCAGTACTTC
v_gene: TRBV4-1; j_gene: TRBJ2-3; abundance: few; d_gene: NA; CDR3aa: CASSQKSPSGIGTNTQYF; CDR3nt: TGCGCCAGCAGCCAAAAGTCACCCTCCGGGATCGGCACAAATACGCAGTATTTT
v_gene: TRBV6-1; j_gene: TRBJ2-3; abundance: NA; d_gene: NA; CDR3aa: CASSEGMYTDTQYF; CDR3nt: TGTGCCAGCAGTGAAGGGATGTACACAGATACGCAGTATTTT
v_gene: TRBV24-1; j_gene: TRBJ1-4; abundance: few; d_gene: TRBD1; CDR3aa: CATSEPGQGTQVLNEKLFF; CDR3nt: TGTGCCACCAGTGAGCCCGGACAGGGGACCCAAGTACTTAATGAAAAACTGTTTTTT
v_gene: TRBV4-2; j_gene: TRBJ2-6; abundance: NA; d_gene: NA; CDR3aa: CASSQGPGTSPSGANVLTF; CDR3nt: TGTGCCAGCAGCCAAGGCCCCGGGACATCCCCCTCTGGGGCCAACGTCCTGACTTTC
v_gene: TRBV19; j_gene: TRBJ2-1; abundance: NA; d_gene: NA; CDR3aa: CASTQRVGGYNEQFF; CDR3nt: TGTGCCAGTACCCAGAGGGTTGGAGGATACAATGAGCAGTTCTTC
v_gene: TRBV4-1; j_gene: TRBJ2-1; abundance: many; d_gene: TRBD2; CDR3aa: CASSPTSGRAGNEQFF; CDR3nt: TGCGCCAGCAGCCCGACTAGCGGGAGGGCGGGGAATGAGCAGTTCTTC
v_gene: TRBV5-1; j_gene: TRBJ2-7; abundance: few; d_gene: TRBD2; CDR3aa: CASSVGLVGVEQYF; CDR3nt: TGCGCCAGCAGTGTCGGACTAGTGGGCGTCGAGCAGTACTTC
v_gene: TRBV5-1; j_gene: TRBJ2-7; abundance: NA; d_gene: TRBD2; CDR3aa: CASSTSGYEQYF; CDR3nt: TGCGCCAGCAGCACTAGCGGCTACGAGCAGTACTTC
v_gene: TRBV24-1; j_gene: TRBJ2-1; abundance: few; d_gene: NA; CDR3aa: CATSDSFYNEQFF; CDR3nt: TGTGCCACCAGTGACTCATTCTACAATGAGCAGTTCTTC
v_gene: TRBV5-1; j_gene: TRBJ1-6; abundance: many; d_gene: TRBD1; CDR3aa: CASSLSDRGAPLHF; CDR3nt: TGCGCCAGCAGCCTATCGGACAGGGGTGCACCCCTCCACTTT
v_gene: TRBV27; j_gene: TRBJ2-5; abundance: many; d_gene: TRBD1; CDR3aa: CASSPWGTGGAYQYF; CDR3nt: TGTGCCAGCAGTCCCTGGGGGACAGGGGGCGCCTACCAGTACTTC
v_gene: TRBV4-2; j_gene: TRBJ2-5; abundance: NA; d_gene: TRBD2; CDR3aa: CASSSRASGRNQETQYF; CDR3nt: TGTGCCAGCAGCTCAAGGGCTAGCGGGAGGAACCAAGAGACCCAGTACTTC
v_gene: TRBV10-3; j_gene: TRBJ2-2; abundance: many; d_gene: NA; CDR3aa: CAIRGHGTGELFF; CDR3nt: TGTGCCATCAGGGGACACGGCACCGGGGAGCTGTTTTTT
v_gene: TRBV5-6; j_gene: TRBJ2-5; abundance: many; d_gene: TRBD1; CDR3aa: CASSGATGVRETQYF; CDR3nt: TGTGCCAGCAGTGGCGCGACAGGGGTGAGGGAGACCCAGTACTTC
v_gene: TRBV6-5; j_gene: TRBJ1-3; abundance: many; d_gene: NA; CDR3aa: CASSYGRGSGNTIYF; CDR3nt: TGTGCCAGCAGTTACGGACGGGGCTCTGGAAACACCATATATTTT
v_gene: TRBV30; j_gene: TRBJ2-1; abundance: NA; d_gene: NA; CDR3aa: CAFHKEGSYNEQFF; CDR3nt: TGTGCCTTCCATAAGGAGGGGTCCTACAATGAGCAGTTCTTC
v_gene: TRBV3-1; j_gene: TRBJ2-5; abundance: few; d_gene: NA; CDR3aa: CASSQVRQGLYETQYF; CDR3nt: TGTGCCAGCAGCCAAGTTAGGCAGGGGTTATATGAGACCCAGTACTTC
v_gene: TRBV4-2; j_gene: TRBJ2-1; abundance: NA; d_gene: NA; CDR3aa: CASSQDGSSSCNEQFF; CDR3nt: TGTGCCAGCAGCCAAGACGGTTCTAGCTCCTGCAATGAGCAGTTCTTC
v_gene: TRBV5-4; j_gene: TRBJ2-4; abundance: few; d_gene: TRBD1; CDR3aa: CASSLGTGIDIQYF; CDR3nt: TGTGCCAGCAGCTTGGGGACAGGAATTGACATTCAGTACTTC
v_gene: TRBV15; j_gene: TRBJ2-1; abundance: many; d_gene: TRBD2; CDR3aa: CATSRDTSDEQFF; CDR3nt: TGTGCCACCAGCAGAGATACTAGCGATGAGCAGTTCTTC
v_gene: TRBV28; j_gene: TRBJ2-5; abundance: few; d_gene: NA; CDR3aa: CASSREGTQYF; CDR3nt: TGTGCCAGCAGTCGCGAAGGGACCCAGTACTTC
v_gene: TRBV4-1; j_gene: TRBJ2-5; abundance: NA; d_gene: NA; CDR3aa: CASSQAPSAETQYF; CDR3nt: TGCGCCAGCAGCCAGGCCCCCTCCGCGGAGACCCAGTACTTC
v_gene: TRBV24-1; j_gene: TRBJ2-5; abundance: NA; d_gene: TRBD2; CDR3aa: CATSDSGTASGRVETQYF; CDR3nt: TGTGCCACCAGTGACTCCGGGACGGCTAGCGGGAGGGTGGAGACCCAGTACTTC
v_gene: TRBV10-3; j_gene: TRBJ1-4; abundance: few; d_gene: NA; CDR3aa: CAISEPRREKLFF; CDR3nt: TGTGCCATCAGTGAGCCGAGAAGGGAAAAACTGTTTTTT
v_gene: TRBV5-1; j_gene: TRBJ1-1; abundance: many; d_gene: NA; CDR3aa: CASSFHQGSNTEAFF; CDR3nt: TGCGCCAGCAGCTTTCATCAGGGATCGAACACTGAAGCTTTCTTT
v_gene: TRBV6-6; j_gene: TRBJ2-7; abundance: NA; d_gene: TRBD2; CDR3aa: CASTSLSGRSLYEQYF; CDR3nt: TGTGCCAGCACCTCCTTGAGCGGGAGGTCTTTGTACGAGCAGTACTTC
v_gene: TRBV4-2; j_gene: TRBJ1-2; abundance: NA; d_gene: NA; CDR3aa: CASSQGRGTTF; CDR3nt: TGTGCCAGCAGCCAAGGGCGGGGAACAACCTTC
v_gene: TRBV28; j_gene: TRBJ2-2; abundance: few; d_gene: TRBD1; CDR3aa: CASKTGYAGELFF; CDR3nt: TGTGCCAGCAAGACAGGGTATGCCGGGGAGCTGTTTTTT
v_gene: TRBV7-3; j_gene: TRBJ2-7; abundance: few; d_gene: TRBD1; CDR3aa: CASSPDRGNAQYF; CDR3nt: TGTGCCAGCAGCCCGGACAGGGGGAACGCGCAGTACTTC
v_gene: TRBV5-1; j_gene: TRBJ2-7; abundance: many; d_gene: NA; CDR3aa: CASSLSSGRNYEQYF; CDR3nt: TGCGCCAGCAGCTTGTCATCGGGAAGGAACTACGAGCAGTACTTC
v_gene: TRBV27; j_gene: TRBJ2-2; abundance: many; d_gene: TRBD2; CDR3aa: CASKTSGSAGELFF; CDR3nt: TGTGCCAGCAAGACTAGCGGGAGTGCCGGGGAGCTGTTTTTT
v_gene: TRBV20-1; j_gene: TRBJ2-1; abundance: many; d_gene: NA; CDR3aa: CSARAVARPEQFF; CDR3nt: TGCAGTGCTAGAGCGGTGGCGCGCCCTGAGCAGTTCTTC
v_gene: TRBV28; j_gene: TRBJ1-5; abundance: many; d_gene: NA; CDR3aa: CASSLYQHF; CDR3nt: TGTGCCAGCAGTCTATACCAGCATTTT
v_gene: TRBV9; j_gene: TRBJ2-1; abundance: NA; d_gene: TRBD2; CDR3aa: CASSPGSGSPNEQFF; CDR3nt: TGTGCCAGCAGCCCAGGTAGCGGGAGCCCCAATGAGCAGTTCTTC
v_gene: TRBV5-5; j_gene: TRBJ1-2; abundance: few; d_gene: NA; CDR3aa: CASSLLGGPNYGYTF; CDR3nt: TGTGCCAGCAGCTTGTTAGGTGGGCCCAACTATGGCTACACCTTC
v_gene: TRBV7-6; j_gene: TRBJ2-3; abundance: many; d_gene: TRBD2; CDR3aa: CASSITSGGADTQYF; CDR3nt: TGTGCCAGCAGCATTACTAGCGGAGGCGCAGATACGCAGTATTTT
v_gene: TRBV5-1; j_gene: TRBJ1-1; abundance: many; d_gene: NA; CDR3aa: CASSLGPGMNTEAFF; CDR3nt: TGCGCCAGCAGCTTAGGTCCAGGCATGAACACTGAAGCTTTCTTT
v_gene: TRBV6-2/TRBV6-3; j_gene: TRBJ2-7; abundance: many; d_gene: TRBD1; CDR3aa: CASSTTPHGQAGDEQYF; CDR3nt: TGTGCCAGCAGCACGACCCCCCACGGACAGGCTGGGGACGAGCAGTACTTC
v_gene: TRBV10-3; j_gene: TRBJ2-7; abundance: many; d_gene: NA; CDR3aa: CAMGYGSAYEQYF; CDR3nt: TGTGCCATGGGGTATGGGAGTGCATACGAGCAGTACTTC
v_gene: TRBV20-1; j_gene: TRBJ2-7; abundance: many; d_gene: TRBD1; CDR3aa: CSANSPYRGHEQYF; CDR3nt: TGCAGTGCCAACAGTCCCTACAGGGGGCACGAGCAGTACTTC
v_gene: TRBV18; j_gene: TRBJ1-2; abundance: few; d_gene: NA; CDR3aa: CASSPEGQYGYTF; CDR3nt: TGTGCCAGCTCTCCTGAAGGACAGTATGGCTACACCTTC
v_gene: TRBV27; j_gene: TRBJ2-1; abundance: many; d_gene: TRBD2; CDR3aa: CASSLSGLAGVYEQFF; CDR3nt: TGTGCCAGCAGTTTATCGGGGCTAGCGGGAGTATATGAGCAGTTCTTC
v_gene: TRBV5-1; j_gene: TRBJ1-1; abundance: few; d_gene: NA; CDR3aa: CASSLWGSTEAFF; CDR3nt: TGCGCCAGCAGCTTGTGGGGGTCCACTGAAGCTTTCTTT
v_gene: TRBV10-3; j_gene: TRBJ2-3; abundance: few; d_gene: TRBD2; CDR3aa: CAISEAGRTDTQYF; CDR3nt: TGTGCCATCAGTGAAGCGGGGCGTACAGATACGCAGTATTTT
v_gene: TRBV12-3/TRBV12-4; j_gene: TRBJ2-7; abundance: NA; d_gene: TRBD1; CDR3aa: CASNPTGWNEQYF; CDR3nt: TGTGCCAGCAACCCGACAGGGTGGAACGAGCAGTACTTC
v_gene: TRBV12-3/TRBV12-4; j_gene: TRBJ1-2; abundance: NA; d_gene: NA; CDR3aa: CASRLREPNYGYTF; CDR3nt: TGTGCCAGCAGACTCCGGGAACCTAACTATGGCTACACCTTC
v_gene: TRBV7-7; j_gene: TRBJ2-7; abundance: once; d_gene: TRBD2; CDR3aa: CASSLLAGDEQYF; CDR3nt: TGTGCTAGCAGCTTACTAGCGGGAGACGAGCAGTACTTC